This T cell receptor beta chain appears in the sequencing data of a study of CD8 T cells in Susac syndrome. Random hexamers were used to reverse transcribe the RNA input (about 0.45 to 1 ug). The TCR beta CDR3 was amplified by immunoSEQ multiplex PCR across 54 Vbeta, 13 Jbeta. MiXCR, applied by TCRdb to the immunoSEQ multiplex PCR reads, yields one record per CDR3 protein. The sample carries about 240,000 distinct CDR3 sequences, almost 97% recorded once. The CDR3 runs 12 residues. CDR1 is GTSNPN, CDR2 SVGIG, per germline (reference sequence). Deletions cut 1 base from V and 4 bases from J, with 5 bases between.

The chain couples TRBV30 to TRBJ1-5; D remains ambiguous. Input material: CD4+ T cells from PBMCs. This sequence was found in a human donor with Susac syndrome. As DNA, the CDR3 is TGTGCCTGGAGTGGCAAGAATCAGCCCCAGCATTTT. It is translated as CAWSGKNQPQHF.